The 20 T cell receptor beta chains given below trace back to one sample, sequenced in a study of blood T cell repertoires in COVID-19. The data were produced by immunoSEQ multiplex PCR, yet TCRdb's version contains in-frame clones alone and is incomplete. The sample includes approximately 670,000 clones, 80% to 90% seen only once; the top ten take under 0.3%. The sample taken for sequencing was peripheral blood. All receptors come from a woman between 18 and 29 years old with acute or convalescent COVID-19.

The V call is TRBV7-9, the J call TRBJ2-2; 9 nucleotides agree with TRBD1. From germline, CDR1 is SEHNR and CDR2 FQNEAQ (reference sequence). V lost 7 bases to trimming and J lost 7 bases; unmatched junction nucleotides: 13. The CDR3 totals 16 residues. Written as DNA, the CDR3 is TGTGCCAGCATCCTAAAGGGACAGGGTATTGGCGGGGAGCTGTTTTTT. This gives the protein CASILKGQGIGGELFF.

J is TRBJ1-2 and V is TRBV4-1; D might be TRBD1 (6 bases). V was cut by 1 base and J by 5 bases, with 23 bases left in between. This CDR3 is 18 amino acids long. The germline V gene encodes CDR1 MGHRA and CDR2 YSYEKL. CDR3 sequence: CASSQGLAVGGVGYGYTF. The CDR3 nucleotides read TGCGCCAGCAGCCAAGGACTAGCAGTAGGGGGGGTAGGGTATGGCTACACCTTC.

The chain uses TRBV3-1 (or the pseudogene TRBV3-2) and TRBJ1-2, with TRBD1 matching over 8 bases. V lost 0 bases and J lost 2; bases outside the gene matches: 14. Germline V CDR1 and CDR2: LGHDT, YNNKEL (reference sequence). The CDR3 contains 19 residues. The CDR3: CASSQDTGGQVPLNYGYTF. The CDR3 coding sequence is TGTGCCAGCAGCCAAGATACCGGGGGACAGGTGCCGTTAAACTATGGCTACACCTTC.

As regards this clone: Other DNA sequences in the same sample also yield this CDR3. CDR3 region: CASSLLPRTDTQYF. The CDR3 DNA sequence: TGTGCCAGCAGCTTGCTACCTCGCACAGATACGCAGTATTTT. The chain links TRBV5-4 to TRBJ2-3; D is unresolved. This CDR3 contains 14 residues. The germline V gene has CDR1 SGHNT and CDR2 YYREEE (reference sequence). Trimming removed 1 base from V and 1 base from J, with 7 bases in between.

V is TRBV6-4 and J is TRBJ1-1; D unresolved. V was pared by 0 bases and J by 1 base, with 9 bases between. CDR1 and CDR2 (germline): MRHNA, SNTAGT. The CDR3 loop spans 15 amino acids. The CDR3 protein is CASSDSPSPNTEAFF. CDR3 nucleotide sequence: TGTGCCAGCAGTGACTCCCCTTCCCCGAACACTGAAGCTTTCTTT.

The chain links TRBV12-5 to TRBJ2-1; 9 bases fit TRBD1. The CDR3 is 12 amino acids. Trimming at V came to 1 base and at J to 14 bases, leaving 3 bases not matched to a gene. The V gene's germline CDR1 is LGHNT and CDR2 FRNRAP. The CDR3 is CASGLDTGGKFF. The DNA for the CDR3 is TGTGCTAGTGGTTTGGATACAGGGGGCAAGTTCTTC.

This chain uses TRBV18 with TRBJ1-2; D may be TRBD1 (6 bases). The V and J ends lost 4 bases and 2 bases respectively, with 14 bases between them. Looked up from germline, CDR1 is KGHSH and CDR2 is LQKENI. The CDR3 length is 15 residues. CDR3 sequence reads: CASSRLIQGNYGYTF. The DNA of the CDR3 is TGTGCCAGCTCACGGCTAATACAGGGAAACTATGGCTACACCTTC.

This chain joins TRBV12-5 and TRBJ2-7; D remains unclear. The CDR3 runs to 13 residues. Trimming cost V 4 bases and J 5 bases, with 12 bases left between them. The germline CDR1 and CDR2 sequences are LGHNT and FRNRAP. The CDR3: CASGSYSWNEQYF. The CDR3 DNA follows: TGTGCTAGTGGTTCTTACAGTTGGAACGAGCAGTACTTC.

The chain couples TRBV11-2 to TRBJ1-6; 7 bases are a match to TRBD1. V lost 5 bases to trimming and J lost 6 bases; unmatched junction nucleotides: 16. The CDR3 contains 18 residues. The germline V gene encodes CDR1 SGHAT and CDR2 FQNNGV. The CDR3: CASSLTHTGASGNSPLHF. Here the CDR3 DNA reads TGTGCCAGCAGCCTAACCCACACAGGGGCGTCGGGTAATTCACCCCTCCACTTT.

The J gene is TRBJ2-7, the V gene TRBV7-8; 9 bases agree with TRBD2. CDR3 length: 18 amino acids. The germline gives CDR1 SGHVS, CDR2 FQNEAQ. The V gene end was trimmed by 4 bases and the J gene end by 0 bases; junction bases not matched to a gene: 13. Written as DNA, the CDR3 is TGTGCCAGCAGCTCCCCCACAAGCGGGGGGATCGACTCCTACGAGCAGTACTTC. Translating gives CASSSPTSGGIDSYEQYF.

The chain is built from TRBV19 and TRBJ1-5, with a weak D call TRBD1 (5 bases). CDR3 length: 13 residues. From germline, CDR1 is LNHDA and CDR2 SQIVND (reference sequence). The chain's CDR3 is CVTRQGIGQPQHF. The CDR3 coding sequence is TGTGTGACGAGGCAGGGAATCGGTCAGCCCCAGCATTTT.

V and J are TRBV24-1 and TRBJ2-1; D is unclear. This CDR3 contains 16 residues. CDR1 is KGHDR and CDR2 is SFDVKD in the germline V gene. V was pared by 4 bases and J by 0 bases, with 12 bases between. In nucleotides, the CDR3 is TGTGCCACCAGTGACCCTGCCGTGAGCTCCTACAATGAGCAGTTCTTC. Its translation: CATSDPAVSSYNEQFF.

CDR3 residues: CASSGGALSYGYTF. The CDR3 DNA follows: TGTGCCAGCAGCGGGGGCGCGCTGAGCTATGGCTACACCTTC. V usage is TRBV7-3 and J usage is TRBJ1-2; maybe TRBD1 (6 bases). Trimming shortened V by 5 bases and J by 4 bases, and 14 bases separated the two germline ends. The CDR3 consists of 14 residues. From germline, CDR1 is SGHTA and CDR2 FQGTGA.

This chain joins TRBV6-6 and TRBJ2-1, with D tentatively TRBD2 (7 bases). The germline gives CDR1 MNHNY, CDR2 SVGAGI (reference sequence). The CDR3 runs 21 residues. V dropped 5 bases and J dropped 0 bases, with 29 bases sitting between them. The CDR3, as DNA: TGTGCCAGCAGTCCCGGAACCAAGACATACTGGGAGGGGGGCTCCTACAATGAGCAGTTCTTC. This gives the protein CASSPGTKTYWEGGSYNEQFF.

For the CDR3, the DNA is TGTGCCAGCAGTACACAGGGGACTTACTCCTACGAGCAGTACTTC. Its translation is CASSTQGTYSYEQYF. The chain has TRBV27 and TRBJ2-7, with D maybe TRBD1 (7 bases). The CDR3 runs 15 residues. V was pared by 5 bases and J by 0 bases, with 14 bases between. Germline-derived CDR1 and CDR2 are MNHEY and SMNVEV (reference sequence).

The chain couples TRBV5-8 to TRBJ2-5; tentatively, D is TRBD1 (6 bases). The ends were cut back, 4 bases at V and 5 bases at J, with 12 bases in the middle. This CDR3 region has 13 residues. Looked up from germline, CDR1 is SGHTS and CDR2 is YDEGEE. In nucleotides, the CDR3 is TGTGCCAGCAGCGCACAGGGTTGGGAGACCCAGTACTTC. As protein: CASSAQGWETQYF.

The J gene is TRBJ2-1, the V gene TRBV24-1, with a weak D call TRBD1 (5 bases). Trimming cost V 2 bases and J 4 bases, with 11 bases left between them. CDR1 is KGHDR, CDR2 SFDVKD, per germline. The length of the CDR3 is 15 residues. The CDR3 DNA reads as TGTGCCACCAGTGATTCCCAGACAGATTACAATGAGCAGTTCTTC. Residues: CATSDSQTDYNEQFF.

This clone was counted a few times. This chain links TRBV7-9 with TRBJ2-4; 7 nucleotides match TRBD1. With 1 base clipped from V and 3 bases from J, the junction kept 6 bases outside the gene matches. Germline V lookup: CDR1 SEHNR, CDR2 FQNEAQ (reference sequence). This CDR3 comprises 16 residues. The CDR3 coding sequence is TGTGCCAGCAGCTTAGGGGACAGTTCCTTCAAAAACATTCAGTACTTC. Translation: CASSLGDSSFKNIQYF.

This clone is a singleton in its sample. The rearrangement links TRBV11-2 to TRBJ2-1; 9 positions match TRBD2. Germline CDR1 is SGHAT and CDR2 is FQNNGV. There are 16 residues in the CDR3. V shed 3 bases, J shed 7 bases, and the junction held 10 bases outside the gene matches. The CDR3 region is CASSLRGAGGPNEQFF. CDR3 nucleotides: TGTGCCAGCAGCTTGAGGGGTGCGGGGGGGCCTAATGAGCAGTTCTTC.

This clone was observed once. V gene TRBV5-1 combines with J gene TRBJ1-2; 7 nucleotides agree with TRBD1. The ends lost 4 bases at V and 4 bases at J; junction bases unmatched: 7. Germline V gene lookup returns CDR1 SGHRS and CDR2 YFSETQ. The CDR3 totals 14 residues. CDR3 sequence: CASSGGQSFYGYTF. CDR3 bases: TGCGCCAGCAGCGGGGGACAGAGCTTCTATGGCTACACCTTC.